This T cell receptor (beta chain) was observed in a study of shared clonotypes between healthy human individuals. Study conclusions and caveats: Rarefaction gave evidence that sorted-subset sequencing remained incomplete despite large depth. The study found lower generation probabilities in non-shared clonotypes than in those shared by all four donors.

As concerns this clone: As yet, its antigen is unknown.

Some clones are missing from TCRdb's copy, which holds only in-frame ones; the method was immunoSEQ multiplex PCR. This sample has roughly 400,000 clones, with just over 95% found just once. The germline CDR1 and CDR2 sequences are SGDLS and YYNGEE. The trim removed 4 bases at V and 5 bases at J, leaving 10 bases unmatched. The CDR3 is 16 residues long. Sequences were obtained from memory CD8+ T cells sorted from blood. Regarding subset: CD45RO+ cells pooled with CCR7-negative TemRA cells. The chain carries TRBV9 and TRBJ2-2, with 8 bases that match TRBD1. The TCR was taken from a man aged 25 to 45 in good health. CDR3 nucleotide sequence: TGTGCCAGCAGCCCTTGGGGGCAGGGGGCGACCGGGGAGCTGTTTTTT. This translates into CASSPWGQGATGELFF.